The 12 T cell receptor beta chains below were found in one sample sequenced in a study of CD8 T cells in ankylosing spondylitis. These receptors' targets are unknown. Study results and limitations: A motif of 8 or 9 highly homologous TCR beta variants was seen as apparently characteristic of ankylosing spondylitis blood.

TCRdb reprocessed the 5' RACE reads with MiXCR, giving one entry per CDR3 protein. The repertoire consists of approximately 400,000 distinct CDR3 sequences, with roughly a quarter occurring once and the leading ten covering 0.89%. The specimen was blood, either unsorted or a sorted T cell fraction (not recorded which). These receptors all come from a male donor with ankylosing spondylitis.

The V gene is TRBV12-3 or TRBV12-4, the J gene TRBJ1-2; TRBD1 aligns across 7 bases. J gave up 3 bases and V 5 bases, and 9 bases lay outside the gene matches. The CDR3 is 15 amino acids. The CDR3 nucleotides are TGTGCCAGCAGTCCCTGGGACAGATCTGACTATGGCTACACCTTC. This translates into CASSPWDRSDYGYTF.

This chain uses TRBV29-1 with TRBJ2-1, with 11 bases aligning to TRBD2. CDR1 and CDR2 from the germline V gene are SQVTM and ANQGSEA. This CDR3 has 13 residues. J was trimmed by 0 bases and V by 8 bases; bases with no gene match: 0. The CDR3 region is CSTSGSSYNEQFF. CDR3 DNA sequence: TGCAGCACTAGCGGGAGCTCCTACAATGAGCAGTTCTTC.

This clonotype was seen a handful of times. The chain uses TRBV2 and TRBJ1-6; D remains ambiguous. The length of the CDR3 is 11 residues. The V end lost 0 bases, the J end lost 16 bases, and 7 bases lay between the germline ends. Germline CDR1 is SNHLY and CDR2 is FYNNEI. CDR3 in amino acids: CASSEAQVLHF. CDR3 nucleotides: TGTGCCAGCAGTGAAGCGCAGGTTCTCCACTTT.

V usage is TRBV6-1 and J usage is TRBJ2-4; D gene uncertain. The germline gives CDR1 MNHNS, CDR2 SASEGT. V was pared by 8 bases and J by 0 bases, with 14 bases between. This CDR3 is 15 amino acids long. In DNA, the CDR3 is TGTGCCAGCGGAAATCCGGGTCTAGCCAAAAACATTCAGTACTTC. This encodes CASGNPGLAKNIQYF.

The rearrangement uses TRBV7-9 and TRBJ2-1; a weak D match, TRBD1 (5 bases). Trimming shortened V by 1 base and J by 10 bases, and 11 bases separated the two germline ends. Germline V gene data show CDR1 as SEHNR and CDR2 as FQNEAQ (reference sequence). This CDR3 comprises 13 residues. CDR3 coding DNA: TGTGCCAGCAGCTTAGTATCTAGGGGCGAGCAGTTCTTC. This codes for CASSLVSRGEQFF.

The V gene is TRBV20-1, the J gene TRBJ1-5; maybe TRBD1 (6 bases). Trimming left V 0 bases short and J 6 bases short, with 12 bases between. There are 14 residues in the CDR3. CDR1 is DFQATT, CDR2 SNEGSKA, per germline (reference sequence). The CDR3 nucleotides are TGCAGTGCTAGAGATCAGGGGATCGGTCAGCCCCAGCATTTT. It specifies CSARDQGIGQPQHF.

The rearrangement uses TRBV12-3 or TRBV12-4 and TRBJ1-1; weak D call: TRBD1 (5 bases). Trimming stripped 7 bases from V and 4 bases from J, with 16 bases between. The CDR3 contains 14 residues. This CDR3 reads CASIFGRQFTEAFF. CDR3 DNA: TGTGCCAGCATCTTTGGTCGACAGTTCACTGAAGCTTTCTTT.

This clonotype has only a few counts. The J gene is TRBJ1-5, the V gene TRBV7-2; 10 positions agree with TRBD1. Per germline, CDR1 SGHTA and CDR2 FQGNSA. There are 16 residues in the CDR3. The V gene end was trimmed by 3 bases and the J gene end by 6 bases; junction bases not matched to a gene: 8. CDR3 region: CASSFRDRGESQPQHF. In nucleotides, the CDR3 is TGTGCCAGCAGCTTCCGGGACAGGGGCGAGAGTCAGCCCCAGCATTTT.

V is TRBV30 and J is TRBJ2-7; D possibly corresponds to TRBD2 (5 bases). CDR1 is GTSNPN and CDR2 is SVGIG in the germline V gene (reference sequence). The CDR3 extends over 13 amino acids. V gave up 0 bases and J gave up 7 bases, with 13 bases separating them. CDR3 protein: CAWSVLLAGEQYF. The CDR3 DNA sequence: TGTGCCTGGAGTGTACTCCTAGCTGGGGAGCAGTACTTC.

This clonotype was observed at least ten times. The chain links TRBV20-1 to TRBJ2-1, with TRBD2 identical over 9 bases. V gave up 0 bases and J gave up 2 bases; unmatched junction bases: 2. The CDR3 spans 15 residues. Germline-derived CDR1 and CDR2 are DFQATT and SNEGSKA (reference sequence). The CDR3 coding sequence is TGCAGTGCTAGAGACGCGGGAGGGCCCTACAATGAGCAGTTCTTC. This translates into CSARDAGGPYNEQFF.

The chain uses TRBV20-1 and TRBJ2-1; 10 nucleotides align to TRBD1. The CDR3 has 15 residues. Germline CDR1 reads DFQATT; CDR2 reads SNEGSKA (reference sequence). With V trimmed by 7 bases and J by 8 bases, 14 bases remained unmatched. The DNA for the CDR3 is TGCAGTGTCGGGGGGGCCGGGACAGGGGCGTATGAGCAGTTCTTC. It yields the protein CSVGGAGTGAYEQFF.

This sequence joins TRBV5-1 and TRBJ2-1; either TRBD1 or TRBD2 may fit D (6 bases each). The V end was cut by 4 bases, the J end by 0 bases, with 14 bases between. Per germline, CDR1 SGHRS and CDR2 YFSETQ. The CDR3 consists of 16 residues. CDR3 residues: CASSAQGRGSYNEQFF. Here the CDR3 DNA reads TGCGCCAGCAGCGCGCAGGGGCGGGGCTCCTACAATGAGCAGTTCTTC.